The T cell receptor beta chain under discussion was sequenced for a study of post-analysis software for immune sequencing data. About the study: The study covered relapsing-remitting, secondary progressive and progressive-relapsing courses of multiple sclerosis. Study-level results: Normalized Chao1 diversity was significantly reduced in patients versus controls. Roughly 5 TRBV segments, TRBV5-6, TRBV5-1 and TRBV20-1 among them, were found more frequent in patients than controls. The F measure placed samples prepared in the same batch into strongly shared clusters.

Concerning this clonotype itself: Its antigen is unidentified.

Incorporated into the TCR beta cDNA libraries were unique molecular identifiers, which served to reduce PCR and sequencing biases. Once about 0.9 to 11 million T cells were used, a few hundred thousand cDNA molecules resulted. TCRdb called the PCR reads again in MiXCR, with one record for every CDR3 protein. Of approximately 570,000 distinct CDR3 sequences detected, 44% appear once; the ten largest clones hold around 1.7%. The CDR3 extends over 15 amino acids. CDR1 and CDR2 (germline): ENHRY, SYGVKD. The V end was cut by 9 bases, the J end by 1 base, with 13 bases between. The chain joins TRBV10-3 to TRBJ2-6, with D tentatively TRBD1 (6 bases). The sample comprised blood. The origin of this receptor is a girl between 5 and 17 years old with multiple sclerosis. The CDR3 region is CAIGSGVSGANVLTF. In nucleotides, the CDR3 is TGTGCCATTGGGTCAGGGGTTTCTGGGGCCAACGTCCTGACTTTC.